What follows are 2 T cell receptor beta chains derived from one specimen sequenced in a study of blood T cell repertoires in COVID-19. The assay was immunoSEQ multiplex PCR, and TCRdb's table has in-frame clones only and misses some. The sample contains fewer than 350,000 clones, 75% to 95% of which appear only once. Specimen: peripheral blood. Receptors originate from a woman aged 25-40 years with COVID-19, enrolled during active disease.

The chain joins TRBV3-1 (or the pseudogene TRBV3-2) to TRBJ1-1; D is unresolved. Trimming left V 0 bases short and J 0 bases short, with 8 bases between. CDR1 and CDR2 from the germline V gene are LGHDT and YNNKEL (reference sequence). The CDR3 extends over 15 amino acids. CDR3 sequence (DNA): TGTGCCAGCAGCCAAGATCCAGGTATGAACACTGAAGCTTTCTTT. It codes for CASSQDPGMNTEAFF.

J is TRBJ1-1 and V is TRBV29-1; D gene unclear. The length of the CDR3 is 14 residues. From germline, CDR1 is SQVTM and CDR2 ANQGSEA. V shed 7 bases and J shed 1 base, with 16 bases lying between them. The CDR3 DNA sequence: TGCAGCGGCTATACCCGGCGGGGGAACACTGAAGCTTTCTTT. Amino acids: CSGYTRRGNTEAFF.